The next 31 T cell receptor beta chains were all read from a single sample in a study of blood T cells in healthy people across ages. Then a second PCR, running roughly 7 to 12 cycles, was carried out with a sample-barcoded 5' primer and a J-beta primer mix. TCRdb re-called the 5' RACE reads through MiXCR, storing one row per CDR3 protein. The table has about 680,000 distinct CDR3 sequences, 49% seen once; the top ten hold roughly 31%. The sequencing input was blood. Receptors were obtained from a woman aged 55-75 years in good health.

The chain joins TRBV28 to TRBJ2-7, with TRBD2 identical over 12 bases. The length of the CDR3 is 16 residues. In germline, CDR1 is MDHEN, CDR2 SYDVKM. Trimming cost V 5 bases and J 5 bases; bases outside gene matches: 10. Here the CDR3 reads CASSPQTSGSFDEQYF. CDR3 nucleotides: TGTGCCAGCAGTCCCCAGACTAGCGGGAGTTTCGACGAGCAGTACTTC.

The chain uses TRBV11-2 and TRBJ2-1; D is uncertain. The CDR3 is 14 amino acids. Between the trimmed V and J ends, which lost 1 base and 9 bases, there was a span of 13 bases. CDR1 is SGHAT, CDR2 FQNNGV, per germline. This CDR3 reads CASSLAVDRSEQFF. CDR3 DNA sequence: TGTGCCAGCAGCTTAGCCGTAGATCGTAGTGAGCAGTTCTTC.

There are a few counts of this clonotype. The J gene is TRBJ2-7, the V gene TRBV28, with D uncertain. The CDR3 sequence is 14 residues long. Trimming removed 3 bases from V and 1 base from J, with 10 bases in between. The V gene's germline CDR1 is MDHEN and CDR2 SYDVKM. The CDR3 sequence: CASSFWGSSYEQYF. CDR3 in DNA: TGTGCCAGCAGTTTCTGGGGTTCGTCCTACGAGCAGTACTTC.

This chain links TRBV18 with TRBJ1-1; D remains ambiguous. From germline, CDR1 is KGHSH and CDR2 LQKENI. V gave up 3 bases and J gave up 3 bases, with 17 bases separating them. CDR3 length: 16 residues. This CDR3 reads CASSPEWAGRDTEAFF. The DNA for the CDR3 is TGTGCCAGCTCACCTGAATGGGCGGGCCGGGACACTGAAGCTTTCTTT.

This clonotype showed up just once. V and J are TRBV7-2 and TRBJ1-1; TRBD1 matches at 7 bases. The V and J ends lost 5 bases and 7 bases, in that order; junction bases with no gene match: 13. This CDR3 contains 15 residues. Germline loops: CDR1 SGHTA, CDR2 FQGNSA. The CDR3 nucleotides are TGTGCCAGCAGCATCTCCCGACAGGGTATGGGTGAAGCTTTCTTT. This gives the protein CASSISRQGMGEAFF. Drawing the rest from reference TRBV7-2 and TRBJ1-1, the complete variable domain is GAGVSQSPSNKVTEKGKDVELRCDPISGHTALYWYRQSLGQGLEFLIYFQGNSAPDKSGLPSDRFSAERTGGSVSTLTIQRTQQEDSAVYLCASSISRQGMGEAFFGQGTRLTVV.

The chain has TRBV12-3 or TRBV12-4 and TRBJ2-1; D might be TRBD1 (5 bases). V was pared by 1 base and J by 9 bases, with 16 bases between. CDR3 length: 15 amino acids. CDR3: CASSLDLGAGGEQFF. In DNA form, the CDR3 reads TGTGCCAGCAGTTTAGATCTAGGGGCTGGTGGTGAGCAGTTCTTC.

This clonotype was picked up a small number of times. J is TRBJ2-7 and V is TRBV5-1, with D tentatively TRBD2 (7 bases). V was trimmed by 5 bases and J by 5 bases, leaving 23 bases between them. In germline, CDR1 is SGHRS, CDR2 YFSETQ. The CDR3 totals 16 residues. The CDR3 spells CASSLEGGRAADEQYF. The CDR3 DNA sequence: TGCGCCAGCAGTCTCGAAGGGGGGAGGGCCGCGGACGAGCAGTACTTC. Full variable domain (outside the CDR3, taken from reference TRBV5-1 and TRBJ2-7): KAGVTQTPRYLIKTRGQQVTLSCSPISGHRSVSWYQQTPGQGLQFLFEYFSETQRNKGNFPGRFSGRQFSNSRSEMNVSTLELGDSALYLCASSLEGGRAADEQYFGPGTRLTVT.

This clonotype has more than one count but fewer than ten. The chain combines TRBV6-2 or TRBV6-3 with TRBJ2-7; either TRBD1 or TRBD2 may supply D (5 bases each). V lost 0 bases and J lost 8, with 11 bases in between. This CDR3 contains 13 residues. The germline V gene encodes CDR1 MNHEY and CDR2 SVGEGT. CDR3 nucleotides: TGTGCCAGCAGTTACTCGGGACCCTCTAAGCAGTACTTC. As protein: CASSYSGPSKQYF.

The chain links TRBV28 to TRBJ2-7, with a tentative D call TRBD2 (6 bases). Germline CDR1 MDHEN, CDR2 SYDVKM. Trimming stripped 4 bases from V and 3 bases from J, with 16 bases between. This CDR3 has 15 amino acids. The CDR3 nucleotides are TGTGCCAGCAGTTCGACTAGAAGAAATCTCTACGAGCAGTACTTC. This gives the protein CASSSTRRNLYEQYF.

J is TRBJ1-2 and V is TRBV7-2, with D hard to call. Trimming removed 6 bases from V and 0 bases from J, with 11 bases in between. This CDR3 is 14 amino acids long. From germline, CDR1 is SGHTA and CDR2 FQGNSA. The CDR3: CASRDTSANYGYTF. The CDR3 DNA sequence: TGTGCCAGCAGGGATACCTCAGCTAACTATGGCTACACCTTC. The complete variable domain, with remaining parts taken from reference TRBV7-2 and TRBJ1-2, reads GAGVSQSPSNKVTEKGKDVELRCDPISGHTALYWYRQSLGQGLEFLIYFQGNSAPDKSGLPSDRFSAERTGGSVSTLTIQRTQQEDSAVYLCASRDTSANYGYTFGSGTRLTVV.

This clonotype was counted a few times. This sequence joins TRBV28 and TRBJ2-1, with TRBD2 matching over 13 bases. This CDR3 is built from 17 residues. The V gene end was trimmed by 4 bases and the J gene end by 4 bases; junction bases not matched to a gene: 7. Per germline, CDR1 MDHEN and CDR2 SYDVKM. CDR3 DNA: TGTGCCAGCAGTTCCCCCGGGACTAGCGGGAAGTACAATGAGCAGTTCTTC. It specifies CASSSPGTSGKYNEQFF.

The chain employs TRBV6-1 and TRBJ2-5; weak D call: TRBD2 (6 bases). The length of the CDR3 is 13 residues. Trimming removed 5 bases from V and 5 bases from J, with 12 bases in between. Germline values: CDR1 MNHNS, CDR2 SASEGT. This CDR3 reads CASSPSVEETQYF. For the CDR3, the DNA is TGTGCCAGCAGTCCTAGCGTCGAGGAGACCCAGTACTTC.

The chain employs TRBV18 and TRBJ2-1, with TRBD2 identical over 11 bases. Germline V lookup: CDR1 KGHSH, CDR2 LQKENI. J lost 5 bases, V lost 6 bases, and 6 bases had no gene match. This CDR3 is built from 15 residues. CDR3 protein: CASSSTSGINNEQFF. The CDR3 DNA follows: TGTGCCAGCTCGTCGACTAGCGGGATAAACAATGAGCAGTTCTTC. Drawing the rest from reference TRBV18 and TRBJ2-1, the complete variable domain is NAGVMQNPRHLVRRRGQEARLRCSPMKGHSHVYWYRQLPEEGLKFMVYLQKENIIDESGMPKERFSAEFPKEGPSILRIQQVVRGDSAAYFCASSSTSGINNEQFFGPGTRLTVL.

The chain has TRBV18 and TRBJ2-5, with D perhaps being TRBD1 or TRBD2 (6 bases each). CDR1 and CDR2 from the germline V gene are KGHSH and LQKENI. V was trimmed by 5 bases and J by 11 bases, leaving 18 bases between them. CDR3 length: 13 amino acids. This CDR3 is CASSSPTGREQYF. The CDR3 nucleotides are TGTGCCAGCTCATCTCCGACAGGTCGGGAGCAGTACTTC.

The chain couples TRBV12-3 or TRBV12-4 to TRBJ1-5, with 7 positions matching TRBD1. V lost 5 bases, J lost 4 bases, and 2 bases stayed unmatched. The CDR3 totals 13 residues. Here the CDR3 reads CASSDRDNQPQHF. The CDR3 DNA reads as TGTGCCAGCAGTGACAGGGATAATCAGCCCCAGCATTTT.

The chain couples TRBV24-1 to TRBJ2-3; 15 nucleotides line up with TRBD2. Per the germline V gene, CDR1 is KGHDR and CDR2 is SFDVKD. CDR3 size: 19 residues. With 3 bases clipped from V and 4 bases from J, the junction kept 10 bases outside the gene matches. Written as DNA, the CDR3 is TGTGCCACCAGTGATAGGACTAGCGGGAGGGAGGAAGTGCCAGATACGCAGTATTTT. Its protein product is CATSDRTSGREEVPDTQYF.

This clonotype was found a few times. The chain joins TRBV18 to TRBJ1-1; D remains ambiguous. There are 15 residues in the CDR3. Germline CDR1 KGHSH, CDR2 LQKENI. V was shortened by 3 bases and J by 1 base, with 12 bases between the two germline ends. The CDR3 protein is CASSPKNLGNTEAFF. The CDR3 nucleotides read TGTGCCAGCTCACCGAAAAACCTTGGGAACACTGAAGCTTTCTTT.

At least ten counts were recorded for this clonotype. A much larger clone lies one base from this, so it may be a read error. This chain uses TRBV9 with TRBJ2-1; D is ambiguous. The V and J ends lost 3 bases and 6 bases respectively, with 10 bases between them. The CDR3 loop spans 13 amino acids. CDR1 is SGDLS and CDR2 is YYNGEE in the germline V gene. CDR3 loop: CASSGATSNEQFF. CDR3 sequence (DNA): TGTGCCAGCAGCGGGGCGACGTCCAATGAGCAGTTCTTC.

The genes are TRBV20-1 and TRBJ1-5; D is unresolved. This CDR3 contains 13 residues. Per the germline V gene, CDR1 is DFQATT and CDR2 is SNEGSKA (reference sequence). Trimming took off 4 bases at V and 4 bases at J, with 11 bases between the two ends. In DNA, the CDR3 is TGCAGTGCTAAGGACCAACCTAATCAGCCCCAGCATTTT. This encodes CSAKDQPNQPQHF.

V usage is TRBV7-9 and J usage is TRBJ2-1, with D possibly called TRBD1 or TRBD2 (5 bases each). Germline CDR1 and CDR2: SEHNR and FQNEAQ (reference sequence). CDR3 size: 15 residues. Trimming removed 5 bases from V and 2 bases from J, with 13 bases in between. CDR3 region: CASSNRDGAYNEQFF. DNA of the CDR3: TGTGCCAGCAGCAACCGGGACGGAGCCTACAATGAGCAGTTCTTC.

The chain combines TRBV6-5 with TRBJ2-7, with D possibly being TRBD1 (5 bases). The germline V and J ends were trimmed by 2 bases and 3 bases, with 14 bases remaining between them. The germline CDR1 and CDR2 sequences are MNHEY and SVGAGI. The CDR3 consists of 15 residues. The CDR3 DNA sequence: TGTGCCAGCAGTTACCGTGCAGGGCTGGTCTACGAGCAGTACTTC. Amino acids: CASSYRAGLVYEQYF.

V is TRBV28 and J is TRBJ2-1, with 7 bases identical to TRBD2. V lost 8 bases and J lost 3; bases outside the gene matches: 13. CDR3 length equals 16 residues. CDR1 is MDHEN and CDR2 is SYDVKM in the germline V gene. The CDR3 sequence: CASGLAEGPFYNEQFF. The CDR3 DNA reads TGTGCCAGCGGGCTAGCGGAAGGACCTTTCTACAATGAGCAGTTCTTC. Together with reference TRBV28 and TRBJ2-1, the CDR3 gives the full variable domain: DVKVTQSSRYLVKRTGEKVFLECVQDMDHENMFWYRQDPGLGLRLIYFSYDVKMKEKGDIPEGYSVSREKKERFSLILESASTNQTSMYLCASGLAEGPFYNEQFFGPGTRLTVL.

The V gene is TRBV6-2 or TRBV6-3, the J gene TRBJ2-3; D not certain. V lost 3 bases, J lost 7 bases, and 14 bases lay in between. Germline V gives CDR1 MNHEY, CDR2 SVGEGT. The CDR3 has 14 amino acids. CDR3 sequence reads: CASSYSFLRNTQYF. The CDR3, as DNA: TGTGCCAGCAGTTATTCGTTTCTCCGAAATACGCAGTATTTT.

This chain uses TRBV3-1 with TRBJ2-3, with 8 bases aligning to TRBD1. The V gene's germline CDR1 is LGHDT and CDR2 YNNKEL (reference sequence). The CDR3 has 16 residues. V shed 3 bases and J 4 bases; nucleotides not matched to a gene: 9. The CDR3 sequence: CASSQFRDRSADTQYF. CDR3 DNA: TGTGCCAGCAGCCAGTTCCGGGACAGGTCGGCAGATACGCAGTATTTT.

The genes are TRBV12-3 or TRBV12-4 and TRBJ2-1, with D possibly matching TRBD2 (6 bases). The V end was cut by 6 bases, the J end by 7 bases, with 16 bases between. This CDR3 is built from 14 residues. Here the CDR3 reads CASSRSGRRNEQFF. The DNA for the CDR3 is TGTGCCAGCAGCCGTAGCGGCAGGCGGAATGAGCAGTTCTTC.

The chain links TRBV29-1 to TRBJ2-7; D uncertain. The V end lost 3 bases, the J end lost 7 bases, and 19 bases lay between the germline ends. The CDR3 totals 14 residues. Per germline, CDR1 SQVTM and CDR2 ANQGSEA. In DNA, the CDR3 is TGCAGCGTTGATAGCCAGGACGGAGTTGGTGAGCAGTACTTC. As protein: CSVDSQDGVGEQYF.

Only a few counts were recorded for this clonotype. The V call is TRBV2, the J call TRBJ2-7; D uncertain. This CDR3 contains 14 residues. Deletions cut 0 bases from V and 4 bases from J, with 10 bases between. Germline loops: CDR1 SNHLY, CDR2 FYNNEI. CDR3 DNA: TGTGCCAGCAGTGAAGCGGGGTTTTCGTACGAGCAGTACTTC. It encodes CASSEAGFSYEQYF.

The V gene is TRBV9, the J gene TRBJ1-2, with D uncertain. Trimming left V 0 bases short and J 4 bases short, with 7 bases between. The CDR3 sequence is 13 residues long. Germline V lookup: CDR1 SGDLS, CDR2 YYNGEE. The CDR3 nucleotides read TGTGCCAGCAGCGTAGGGGCCGCCTATGGCTACACCTTC. This translates into CASSVGAAYGYTF.

This clonotype showed up many times. The chain couples TRBV20-1 to TRBJ2-5; perhaps TRBD2 as D (6 bases). This CDR3 spans 13 amino acids. Germline CDR1 is DFQATT and CDR2 is SNEGSKA (reference sequence). The V end lost 5 bases, the J end lost 11 bases, and 21 bases lay between the germline ends. The CDR3 DNA follows: TGCAGTGCTCCGATCGGGAGCCTCGATGAGCAGTACTTC. It codes for CSAPIGSLDEQYF.

This clonotype was counted a single time. The rearrangement uses TRBV20-1 and TRBJ2-3, with 13 positions matching TRBD2. This CDR3 contains 15 residues. Germline V gene lookup returns CDR1 DFQATT and CDR2 SNEGSKA (reference sequence). Trimming took 5 bases from V and 4 from J; bases not matched to a gene: 6. The CDR3 region has the DNA TGCAGTGCTCGAAGACTAGCGGGGGGTTCAGATACGCAGTATTTT. This encodes CSARRLAGGSDTQYF.

This chain connects TRBV6-2 or TRBV6-3 to TRBJ2-1; unclear D gene. The CDR3 has 15 residues. Germline V gene sequence: CDR1 MNHEY, CDR2 SVGEGT. With 6 bases removed from V and 6 bases from J, the gap between germline ends came to 18 bases. Written as DNA, the CDR3 is TGTGCCAGCAGAGGACCCTCAAAGGCAGTCAATGAGCAGTTCTTC. It translates to CASRGPSKAVNEQFF.